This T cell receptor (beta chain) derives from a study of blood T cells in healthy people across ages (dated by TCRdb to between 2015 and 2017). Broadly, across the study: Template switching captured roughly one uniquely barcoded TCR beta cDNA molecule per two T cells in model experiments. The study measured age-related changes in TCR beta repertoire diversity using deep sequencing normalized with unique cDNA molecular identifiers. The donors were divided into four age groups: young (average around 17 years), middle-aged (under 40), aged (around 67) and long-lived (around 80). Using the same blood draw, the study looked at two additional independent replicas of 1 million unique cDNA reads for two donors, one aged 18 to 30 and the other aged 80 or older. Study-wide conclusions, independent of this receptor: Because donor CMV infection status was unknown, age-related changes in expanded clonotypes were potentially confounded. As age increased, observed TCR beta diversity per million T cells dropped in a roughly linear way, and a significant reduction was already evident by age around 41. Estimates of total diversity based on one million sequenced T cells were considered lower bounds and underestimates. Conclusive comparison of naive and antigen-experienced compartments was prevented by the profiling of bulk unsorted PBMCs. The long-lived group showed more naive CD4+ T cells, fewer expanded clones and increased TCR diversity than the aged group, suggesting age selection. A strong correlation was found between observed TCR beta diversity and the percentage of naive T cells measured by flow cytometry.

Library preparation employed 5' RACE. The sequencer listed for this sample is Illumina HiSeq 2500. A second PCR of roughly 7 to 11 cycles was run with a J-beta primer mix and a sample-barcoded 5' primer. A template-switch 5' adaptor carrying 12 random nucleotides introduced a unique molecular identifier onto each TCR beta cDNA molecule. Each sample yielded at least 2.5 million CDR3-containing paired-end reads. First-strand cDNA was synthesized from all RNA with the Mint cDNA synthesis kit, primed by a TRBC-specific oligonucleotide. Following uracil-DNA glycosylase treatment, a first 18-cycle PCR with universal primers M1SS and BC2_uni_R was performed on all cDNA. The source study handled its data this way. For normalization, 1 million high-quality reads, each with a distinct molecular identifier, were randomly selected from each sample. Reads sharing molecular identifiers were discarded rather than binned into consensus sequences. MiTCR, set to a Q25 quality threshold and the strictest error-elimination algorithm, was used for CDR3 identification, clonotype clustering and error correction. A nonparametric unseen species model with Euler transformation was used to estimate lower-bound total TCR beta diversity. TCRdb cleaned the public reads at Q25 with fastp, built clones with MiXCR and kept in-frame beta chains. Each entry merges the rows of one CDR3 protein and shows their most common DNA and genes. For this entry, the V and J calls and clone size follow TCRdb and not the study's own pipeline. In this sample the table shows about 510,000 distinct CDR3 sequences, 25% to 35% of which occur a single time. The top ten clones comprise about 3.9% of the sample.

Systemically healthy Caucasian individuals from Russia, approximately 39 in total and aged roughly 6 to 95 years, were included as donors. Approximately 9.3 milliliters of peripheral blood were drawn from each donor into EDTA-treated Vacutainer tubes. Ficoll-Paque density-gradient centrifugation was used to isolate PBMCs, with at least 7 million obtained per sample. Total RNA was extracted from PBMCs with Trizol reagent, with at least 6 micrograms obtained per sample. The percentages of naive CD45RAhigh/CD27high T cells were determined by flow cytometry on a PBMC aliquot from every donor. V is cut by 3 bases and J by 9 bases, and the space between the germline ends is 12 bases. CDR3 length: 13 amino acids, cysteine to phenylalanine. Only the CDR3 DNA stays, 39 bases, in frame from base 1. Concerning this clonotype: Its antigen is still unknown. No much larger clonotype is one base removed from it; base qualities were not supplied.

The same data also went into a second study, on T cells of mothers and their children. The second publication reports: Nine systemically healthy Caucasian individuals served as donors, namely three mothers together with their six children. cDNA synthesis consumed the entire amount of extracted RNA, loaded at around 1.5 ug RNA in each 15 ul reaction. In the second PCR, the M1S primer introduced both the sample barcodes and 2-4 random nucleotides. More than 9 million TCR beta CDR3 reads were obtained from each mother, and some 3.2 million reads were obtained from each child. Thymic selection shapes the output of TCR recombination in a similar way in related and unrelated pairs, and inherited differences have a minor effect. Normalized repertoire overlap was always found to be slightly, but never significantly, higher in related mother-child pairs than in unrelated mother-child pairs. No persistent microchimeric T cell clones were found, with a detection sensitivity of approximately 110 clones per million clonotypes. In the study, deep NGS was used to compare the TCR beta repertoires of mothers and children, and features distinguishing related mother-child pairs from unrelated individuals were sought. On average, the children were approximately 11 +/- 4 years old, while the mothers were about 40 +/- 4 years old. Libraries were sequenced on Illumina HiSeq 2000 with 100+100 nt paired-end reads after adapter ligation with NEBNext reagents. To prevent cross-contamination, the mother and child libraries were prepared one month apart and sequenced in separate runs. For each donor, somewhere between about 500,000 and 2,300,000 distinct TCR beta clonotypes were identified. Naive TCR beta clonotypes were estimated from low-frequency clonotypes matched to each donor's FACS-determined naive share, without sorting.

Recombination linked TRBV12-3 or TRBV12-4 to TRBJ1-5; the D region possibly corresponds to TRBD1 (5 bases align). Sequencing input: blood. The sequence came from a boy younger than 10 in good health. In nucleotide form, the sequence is TGTGCCAGCAGTTTGGGGGTAAGGTCGCCCCAGCATTTT. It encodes CASSLGVRSPQHF.